This passage covers 32 T cell receptor beta chains from one sample sequenced in a study of vaccination and CD4 T cells after COVID-19. The Oncomine TCR Beta short-read assay was applied to DNA of cultured CD4+ T cells. TCRdb reanalysed the PCR reads using MiXCR and keeps one entry per CDR3 protein. The sample contains roughly 15,000 distinct CDR3 sequences, around 50% of which appear only once. Specified treatment: roughly 10-day PBMC culture with coronavirus spike peptide pools or control peptides (ViraFEST assay). No cognate antigen is known for these TCRs. The sequencing sample was made of CD4+ T cells from blood, cultured in vitro. Every receptor here comes from a human donor who had recovered from COVID-19.

The chain employs TRBV6-5 and TRBJ2-1; D is unclear. The CDR3 loop spans 15 amino acids. Germline CDR1 is MNHEY and CDR2 is SVGAGI. V was pared by 0 bases and J by 6 bases, with 12 bases between. The CDR3: CASSYSRQSLNEQFF. CDR3 DNA sequence: TGTGCCAGCAGTTACTCGAGGCAGTCGCTCAATGAGCAGTTCTTC.

This clonotype was detected a few times. The rearrangement links TRBV7-2 to TRBJ1-2, with 8 bases aligning to TRBD1. The junction had 9 bases not matched to a gene; V was cut back by 5 bases and J by 4 bases. CDR1 and CDR2 from the germline V gene are SGHTA and FQGNSA. The CDR3 covers 15 residues. CDR3 in amino acids: CASSPIRTGIYGYTF. The CDR3 nucleotides read TGTGCCAGCAGCCCCATCCGGACAGGGATCTATGGCTACACCTTC.

Only a few counts were recorded for this clonotype. The V gene is TRBV2, the J gene TRBJ1-3, with a tentative D call TRBD1 (6 bases). Trimming took 4 bases from V and 0 from J, leaving 13 bases between them. This CDR3 is 16 amino acids long. Germline V gene sequence: CDR1 SNHLY, CDR2 FYNNEI. The CDR3 sequence is CASSVGTPNSGNTIYF. The CDR3, as DNA: TGTGCCAGCAGTGTTGGGACACCAAACTCTGGAAACACCATATATTTT.

This chain's CDR3 is CASSRSKGSTDTQYF. DNA of the CDR3: TGTGCCAGCTCACGTTCCAAGGGGAGCACAGATACGCAGTATTTT. This chain joins TRBV18 and TRBJ2-3; D might be TRBD1 (5 bases). Between the trimmed V and J ends, which lost 4 bases and 0 bases, there was a span of 11 bases. Germline assignment: CDR1 KGHSH and CDR2 LQKENI. This CDR3 has 15 residues. Combining the CDR3 with reference TRBV18 and TRBJ2-3 gives the whole variable domain NAGVMQNPRHLVRRRGQEARLRCSPMKGHSHVYWYRQLPEEGLKFMVYLQKENIIDESGMPKERFSAEFPKEGPSILRIQQVVRGDSAAYFCASSRSKGSTDTQYFGPGTRLTVL.

The chain carries TRBV7-3 and TRBJ2-5; D gene ambiguous. Looked up from germline, CDR1 is SGHTA and CDR2 is FQGTGA. The CDR3 runs to 14 residues. The V and J ends lost 0 bases and 5 bases respectively, with 10 bases between them. The CDR3 sequence: CASSLTGHGETQYF. Here the CDR3 DNA reads TGTGCCAGCAGCTTAACCGGGCACGGTGAGACCCAGTACTTC.

The genes are TRBV4-1 and TRBJ1-4; no clear D gene. The germline V and J ends were trimmed by 1 base and 7 bases, with 13 bases remaining between them. Germline assignment: CDR1 MGHRA and CDR2 YSYEKL. The CDR3 has 15 residues. The CDR3 DNA follows: TGCGCCAGCAGCCAAGCGGGCCTTAGAAGTGAAAAACTGTTTTTT. This sequence encodes CASSQAGLRSEKLFF.

Worth noting for this clonotype: A far larger clone is one base from this, pointing to a likely read error. The V gene is TRBV7-2, the J gene TRBJ1-1; 7 bases line up with TRBD1. CDR3 size: 14 residues. Trimming cost V 5 bases and J 3 bases; bases outside gene matches: 6. Germline V gene data show CDR1 as SGHTA and CDR2 as FQGNSA. The CDR3 sequence is CTSSHRGQHTEAFF. The CDR3 DNA follows: TGTACCAGCAGCCACAGGGGACAACACACTGAAGCTTTCTTT.

This rearrangement joins TRBV10-3 to TRBJ2-2; 10 nucleotides agree with TRBD1. CDR1 ENHRY and CDR2 SYGVKD come from the germline V gene. Losses at the gene ends were 7 bases for V and 6 bases for J; bases not matched to a gene: 5. This CDR3 spans 14 amino acids. The CDR3 is CAITGDRGAGELFF. The CDR3 nucleotides read TGTGCCATCACTGGGGACAGGGGCGCCGGGGAGCTGTTTTTT.

The rearrangement uses TRBV20-1 and TRBJ1-4, with unresolved D. Germline V lookup: CDR1 DFQATT, CDR2 SNEGSKA (reference sequence). CDR3 length equals 16 residues. Trimming stripped 6 bases from V and 0 bases from J, with 17 bases between. The CDR3 DNA is TGCAGTGCCGTCCCGTTCTGGGGTGCAACTAATGAAAAACTGTTTTTT. Its protein is CSAVPFWGATNEKLFF.

Here the CDR3 reads CASTPRSGTLAYEQYF. The CDR3 region has the DNA TGTGCCAGCACCCCGCGGTCCGGGACACTAGCCTACGAGCAGTACTTC. V and J are TRBV7-2 and TRBJ2-7, with D perhaps TRBD1 (6 bases). V dropped 7 bases and J dropped 2 bases, with 21 bases sitting between them. The CDR3 runs to 16 residues. Germline V gene sequence: CDR1 SGHTA, CDR2 FQGNSA. Based on the CDR3 plus reference TRBV7-2 and TRBJ2-7, the full variable domain is GAGVSQSPSNKVTEKGKDVELRCDPISGHTALYWYRQSLGQGLEFLIYFQGNSAPDKSGLPSDRFSAERTGGSVSTLTIQRTQQEDSAVYLCASTPRSGTLAYEQYFGPGTRLTVT.

The chain uses TRBV21-1 and TRBJ2-7; the table assigns TRBD1, which was not confirmed against the DNA. TRBV21-1 represents a pseudogene. The CDR3 extends over 14 amino acids. The chain's CDR3 is CASSTQDSSYEQYF. The DNA of the CDR3 is TGTGCCAGCAGCACCCAAGACAGTTCCTACGAGCAGTACTTC.

The rearrangement joins TRBV4-2 to TRBJ2-7, with D possibly TRBD1 on 7 matching bases. Per the germline V gene, CDR1 is LGHNA and CDR2 is YNFKEQ. CDR3 length: 16 residues. Trimming pared 0 bases from V and 2 bases from J, leaving 14 bases between. The CDR3 DNA sequence: TGTGCCAGCAGCCAAGATTGGCGGGACAGAACCTACGAGCAGTACTTC. As protein: CASSQDWRDRTYEQYF.

V gene TRBV28 combines with J gene TRBJ2-2; D not resolved. V was cut by 4 bases and J by 0 bases, with 12 bases left in between. CDR1 MDHEN and CDR2 SYDVKM come from the germline V gene. The CDR3 runs to 16 residues. The CDR3 coding sequence is TGTGCCAGCAGTTCCCGAAACAGCACGAACACCGGGGAGCTGTTTTTT. As protein: CASSSRNSTNTGELFF.

Notes on this clonotype: Since the CDR3 does not end with the conserved phenylalanine or tryptophan, this likely comes from a read error. The chain carries TRBV7-2 and TRBJ1-1; D not certain. Germline loops: CDR1 SGHTA, CDR2 FQGNSA. Trimming took off 5 bases at V and 1 base at J, with 8 bases between the two ends. CDR3 size: 13 residues. CDR3 bases: TGTGCCAGCAGCGCAGGTAGGAACACTGAAGCTTTCTCT. The encoded protein is CASSAGRNTEAFS.

The chain has TRBV20-1 and TRBJ2-5; D is ambiguous. The length of the CDR3 is 14 residues. V was cut by 5 bases and J by 1 base, with 14 bases left in between. Germline values: CDR1 DFQATT, CDR2 SNEGSKA (reference sequence). The CDR3 DNA is TGCAGTGCTTGCCGTGGCAGAATCCAAGAGACCCAGTACTTC. Protein product: CSACRGRIQETQYF.

This clonotype was picked up a small number of times. CDR3 in DNA: TGTGCCAGCAGCCCCATTTTTACCCCCCAGGGGATACTCTATGGCTACACCTTC. Translated: CASSPIFTPQGILYGYTF. V is TRBV7-8 and J is TRBJ1-2, with TRBD1 as a possible D gene (6 bases). Germline loops: CDR1 SGHVS, CDR2 FQNEAQ. This CDR3 has 18 residues. V lost 5 bases, J lost 4 bases, and 26 bases lay in between.

CDR3 DNA: TGTGCCTGGACGGGGGGGGCCGATCAGCCCCAGCATTTT. Its protein product is CAWTGGADQPQHF. V usage is TRBV30 and J usage is TRBJ1-5; D may be TRBD1 (6 bases). CDR1 and CDR2 from the germline V gene are GTSNPN and SVGIG (reference sequence). Trimming left V 4 bases short and J 5 bases short, with 12 bases between. There are 13 residues in the CDR3.

The chain is built from TRBV20-1 and TRBJ1-2; the D is unclear. The V and J ends lost 3 bases and 8 bases respectively, with 13 bases between them. The germline V gene encodes CDR1 DFQATT and CDR2 SNEGSKA (reference sequence). The CDR3 contains 12 residues. The CDR3 DNA follows: TGCAGTGCTAGTGCTGGTCTATACGGCTACACCTTC. It codes for CSASAGLYGYTF.

There are a few counts of this clonotype. The chain couples TRBV6-2 or TRBV6-3 to TRBJ2-7; perhaps TRBD2 as D (7 bases). Germline V gene data show CDR1 as MNHEY and CDR2 as SVGEGT. The CDR3 sequence is 14 residues long. Trimming removed 10 bases at V and 6 bases at J, with 22 bases between. The CDR3 region is CATLAGAIRREQYF. DNA for the CDR3: TGTGCCACCTTGGCGGGGGCGATCCGTCGCGAGCAGTACTTC.

This chain joins TRBV10-3 and TRBJ1-2; D call uncertain. The CDR3 runs 13 residues. Germline V CDR1 and CDR2: ENHRY, SYGVKD. The V end lost 2 bases, the J end lost 2 bases, and 6 bases lay between the germline ends. The CDR3 here is CAISERGNYGYTF. CDR3 nucleotide sequence: TGTGCCATCAGTGAGCGTGGAAACTATGGCTACACCTTC.

This clonotype was picked up one time. This CDR3 is CASSSPRRSTDTQYF. Here the CDR3 DNA reads TGTGCCAGCAGTTCGCCGCGGCGAAGCACAGATACGCAGTATTTT. V usage is TRBV6-2 or TRBV6-3 and J usage is TRBJ2-3; no reliable D call. Germline CDR1 and CDR2: MNHEY and SVGEGT. CDR3 size: 15 residues. Trimming removed 4 bases from V and 0 bases from J, with 11 bases in between.

CDR3 region: CASRETGPDTQYF. As DNA, the CDR3 is TGTGCCAGCAGGGAGACAGGGCCAGATACGCAGTATTTT. This chain links TRBV6-1 with TRBJ2-3; 7 nucleotides align to TRBD1. The CDR3 consists of 13 residues. Germline assignment: CDR1 MNHNS and CDR2 SASEGT. V lost 6 bases to trimming and J lost 4 bases; unmatched junction nucleotides: 4.

The chain uses TRBV12-3 or TRBV12-4 and TRBJ2-1; 8 bases map to TRBD2. V shed 5 bases, J shed 6 bases, and the junction held 6 bases outside the gene matches. The CDR3 spans 14 residues. CDR3 amino acids: CASSLSGLANEQFF. The CDR3 DNA reads as TGTGCCAGCAGTCTATCAGGACTAGCCAATGAGCAGTTCTTC.

This clonotype was observed a handful of times. The CDR3 reads CASSISRDRGSSYTF. The CDR3 DNA reads as TGTGCCAGTAGTATATCGCGGGACAGGGGGAGTAGCTACACCTTC. The J gene is TRBJ1-2, the V gene TRBV19; 11 nucleotides agree with TRBD1. CDR1 LNHDA and CDR2 SQIVND come from the germline V gene (reference sequence). The trim removed 2 bases at V and 9 bases at J, leaving 8 bases unmatched. The CDR3 has 15 residues. Together with reference TRBV19 and TRBJ1-2, the CDR3 gives the full variable domain: DGGITQSPKYLFRKEGQNVTLSCEQNLNHDAMYWYRQDPGQGLRLIYYSQIVNDFQKGDIAEGYSVSREKKESFPLTVTSAQKNPTAFYLCASSISRDRGSSYTFGSGTRLTVV.

The chain joins TRBV21-1 to TRBJ1-1. TRBV21-1 counts as a pseudogene. There are 14 residues in the CDR3. Here the CDR3 reads CASSRGRFDTEAFF. The CDR3 bases are TGTGCCAGCAGCAGGGGTAGGTTCGACACTGAAGCTTTCTTT.

V is TRBV11-3 and J is TRBJ2-7, with D uncertain. Germline CDR1 is SGHNT and CDR2 is YENEEA. V was trimmed by 0 bases and J by 3 bases, leaving 12 bases between them. This CDR3 has 15 amino acids. CDR3 sequence reads: CASSLDSEDYYEQYF. CDR3 bases: TGTGCCAGCAGCTTAGATTCTGAGGATTACTACGAGCAGTACTTC.

This clonotype was found a few times. The J gene is TRBJ2-2, the V gene TRBV20-1; 8 nucleotides match TRBD1. This CDR3 spans 15 amino acids. Germline V lookup: CDR1 DFQATT, CDR2 SNEGSKA (reference sequence). After removal of 4 bases from V and 5 bases from J, the junction contained 9 bases not matched to a gene. CDR3 sequence: CSANGAGGATGELFF. The CDR3 DNA reads TGCAGTGCTAATGGGGCAGGGGGCGCAACCGGGGAGCTGTTTTTT.

The chain employs TRBV7-9 and TRBJ1-4, with D unclear. The CDR3 loop spans 15 amino acids. Deletions cut 4 bases from V and 0 bases from J, with 9 bases between. CDR1 and CDR2 from the germline V gene are SEHNR and FQNEAQ (reference sequence). CDR3 sequence: CASSSDRSTNEKLFF. CDR3 sequence (DNA): TGTGCCAGCAGCTCGGACCGCTCAACTAATGAAAAACTGTTTTTT. The whole variable domain, remainder taken from reference TRBV7-9 and TRBJ1-4, is DTGVSQNPRHKITKRGQNVTFRCDPISEHNRLYWYRQTLGQGPEFLTYFQNEAQLEKSRLLSDRFSAERPKGSFSTLEIQRTEQGDSAMYLCASSSDRSTNEKLFFGSGTQLSVL.

This chain joins TRBV7-2 and TRBJ1-2, with D maybe TRBD1 (5 bases). The length of the CDR3 is 14 residues. V lost 5 bases and J lost 4, with 14 bases in between. CDR1 and CDR2 (germline): SGHTA, FQGNSA. CDR3 coding DNA: TGTGCCAGCAGCACTGGCGACAGTTTCTATGGCTACACCTTC. Its protein is CASSTGDSFYGYTF.

The chain recombines TRBV7-2 with TRBJ2-7; D is unresolved. The V and J ends lost 2 bases and 3 bases respectively, with 5 bases between them. Germline V gives CDR1 SGHTA, CDR2 FQGNSA. The CDR3 loop spans 12 amino acids. Here the CDR3 reads CASSLTDYEQYF. The CDR3 coding sequence is TGTGCCAGCAGCTTAACGGACTACGAGCAGTACTTC.

The sample holds a few counts of this clonotype. The chain uses TRBV24-1 and TRBJ2-2; D is unresolved. Germline assignment: CDR1 KGHDR and CDR2 SFDVKD. Between the trimmed V and J ends, which lost 5 bases and 4 bases, there was a span of 10 bases. The CDR3 totals 14 residues. The CDR3 DNA is TGTGCCACCAGTGGTGCTTCGAGCACCGGGGAGCTGTTTTTT. Protein sequence: CATSGASSTGELFF.

The CDR3 protein is CASRKPLPGTNYGYTF. The CDR3, as DNA: TGTGCCAGCAGAAAGCCCCTTCCAGGAACTAACTATGGCTACACCTTC. The J gene is TRBJ1-2, the V gene TRBV28; D not resolved. V dropped 6 bases and J dropped 0 bases, with 17 bases sitting between them. This CDR3 region has 16 residues. Germline V CDR1 and CDR2: MDHEN, SYDVKM.